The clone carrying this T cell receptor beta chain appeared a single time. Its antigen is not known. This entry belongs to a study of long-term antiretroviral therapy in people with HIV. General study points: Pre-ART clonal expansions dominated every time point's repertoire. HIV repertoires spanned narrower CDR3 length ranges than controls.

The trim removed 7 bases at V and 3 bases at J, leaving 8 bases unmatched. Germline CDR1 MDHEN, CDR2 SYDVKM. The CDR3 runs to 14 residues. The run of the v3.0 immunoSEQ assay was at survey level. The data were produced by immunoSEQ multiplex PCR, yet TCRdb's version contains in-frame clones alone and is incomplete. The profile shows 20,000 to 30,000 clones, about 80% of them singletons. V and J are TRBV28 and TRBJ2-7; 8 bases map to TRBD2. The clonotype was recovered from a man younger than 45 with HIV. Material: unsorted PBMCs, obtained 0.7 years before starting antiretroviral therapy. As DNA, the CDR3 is TGTGCCAGCATGAGGGTTGCGGGAGGCTACGAGCAGTACTTC. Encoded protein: CASMRVAGGYEQYF. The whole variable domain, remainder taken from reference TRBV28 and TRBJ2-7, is DVKVTQSSRYLVKRTGEKVFLECVQDMDHENMFWYRQDPGLGLRLIYFSYDVKMKEKGDIPEGYSVSREKKERFSLILESASTNQTSMYLCASMRVAGGYEQYFGPGTRLTVT.